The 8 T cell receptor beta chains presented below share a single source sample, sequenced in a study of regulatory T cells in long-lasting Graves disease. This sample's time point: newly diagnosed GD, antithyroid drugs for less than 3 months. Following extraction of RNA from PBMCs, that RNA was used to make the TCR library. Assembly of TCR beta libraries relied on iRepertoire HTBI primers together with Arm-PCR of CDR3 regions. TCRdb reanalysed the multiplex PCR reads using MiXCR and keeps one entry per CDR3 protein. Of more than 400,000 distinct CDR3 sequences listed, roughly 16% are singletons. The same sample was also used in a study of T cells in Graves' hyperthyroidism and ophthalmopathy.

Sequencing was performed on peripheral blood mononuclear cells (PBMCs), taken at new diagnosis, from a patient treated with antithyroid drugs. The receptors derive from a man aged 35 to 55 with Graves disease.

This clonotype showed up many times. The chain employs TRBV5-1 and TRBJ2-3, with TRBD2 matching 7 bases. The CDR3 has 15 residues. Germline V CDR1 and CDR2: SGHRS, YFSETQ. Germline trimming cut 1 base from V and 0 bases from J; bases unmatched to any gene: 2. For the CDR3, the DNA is TGCGCCAGCAGCTTGCGTAGCGGGAGCACAGATACGCAGTATTTT. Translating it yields CASSLRSGSTDTQYF.

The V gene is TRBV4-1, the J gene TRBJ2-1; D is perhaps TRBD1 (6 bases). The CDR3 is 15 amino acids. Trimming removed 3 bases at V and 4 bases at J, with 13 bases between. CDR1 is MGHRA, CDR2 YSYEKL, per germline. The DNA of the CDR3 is TGCGCCAGCAGCCACCGTAACGGACAGTACAATGAGCAGTTCTTC. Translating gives CASSHRNGQYNEQFF.

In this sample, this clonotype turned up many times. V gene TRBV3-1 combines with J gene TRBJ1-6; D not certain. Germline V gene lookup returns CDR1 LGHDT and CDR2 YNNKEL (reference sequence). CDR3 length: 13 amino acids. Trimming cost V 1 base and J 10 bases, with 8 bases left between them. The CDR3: CASSQVSESPLHF. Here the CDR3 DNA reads TGTGCCAGCAGCCAAGTTTCGGAGTCACCCCTCCACTTT.

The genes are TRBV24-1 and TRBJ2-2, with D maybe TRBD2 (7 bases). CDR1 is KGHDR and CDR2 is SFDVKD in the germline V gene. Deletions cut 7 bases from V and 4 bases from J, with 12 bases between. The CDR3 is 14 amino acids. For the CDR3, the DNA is TGTGCCACCAGCATAAGGGGGGGCACCGGGGAGCTGTTTTTT. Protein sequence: CATSIRGGTGELFF.

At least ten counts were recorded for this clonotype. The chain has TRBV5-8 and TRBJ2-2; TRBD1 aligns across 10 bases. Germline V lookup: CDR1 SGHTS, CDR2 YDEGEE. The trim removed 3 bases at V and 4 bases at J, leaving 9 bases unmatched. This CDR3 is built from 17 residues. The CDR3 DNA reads TGTGCCAGCAGCTGGACCGGGACAGGGGTTGCCACCGGGGAGCTGTTTTTT. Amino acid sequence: CASSWTGTGVATGELFF.

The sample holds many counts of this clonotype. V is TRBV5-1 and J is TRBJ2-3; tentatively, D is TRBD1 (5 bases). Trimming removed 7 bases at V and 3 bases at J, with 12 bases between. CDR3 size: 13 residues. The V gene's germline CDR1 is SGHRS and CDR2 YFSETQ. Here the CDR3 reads CASALQGTDTQYF. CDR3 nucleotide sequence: TGCGCCAGCGCCTTGCAGGGAACAGATACGCAGTATTTT.

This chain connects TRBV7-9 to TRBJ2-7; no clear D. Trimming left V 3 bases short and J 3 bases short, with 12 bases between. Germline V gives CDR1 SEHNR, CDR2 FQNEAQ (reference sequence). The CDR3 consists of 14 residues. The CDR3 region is CASSLSETYYEQYF. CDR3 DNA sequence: TGTGCCAGCAGCTTGTCCGAGACCTACTACGAGCAGTACTTC.

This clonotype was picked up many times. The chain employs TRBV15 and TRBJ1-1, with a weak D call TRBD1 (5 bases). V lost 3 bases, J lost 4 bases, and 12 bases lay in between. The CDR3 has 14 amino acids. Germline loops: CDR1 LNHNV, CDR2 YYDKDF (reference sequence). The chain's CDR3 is CATSRPRGPTEAFF. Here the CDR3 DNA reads TGTGCCACCAGCAGGCCCCGGGGCCCCACTGAAGCTTTCTTT.